The 26 T cell receptor beta chains in this list originate from one sample, sequenced in a study of regulatory T cells in long-lasting Graves disease. Construction of TCR beta libraries relied on iRepertoire HTBI primers and on Arm-PCR targeting CDR3 regions. TCRdb reprocessed the multiplex PCR reads with MiXCR, giving one entry per CDR3 protein. The table has 400,000 to 450,000 distinct CDR3 sequences, around 24% seen once. Time point: persistent/refractory GD, antithyroid drugs over 5 years with positive TRAb. Extracted RNA from PBMCs served as the source of the TCR library. The specimen was peripheral blood mononuclear cells (PBMCs), collected when the disease was refractory, from a patient treated with antithyroid drugs. These receptors all stem from a female donor with Graves disease.

The rearrangement joins TRBV30 to TRBJ1-1, with 7 bases that match TRBD1. This CDR3 region has 13 residues. Unmatched junction bases numbered 2, after V lost 4 bases and J lost 0 bases. Per the germline V gene, CDR1 is GTSNPN and CDR2 is SVGIG (reference sequence). The chain's CDR3 is CAWTRGLNTEAFF. CDR3 bases: TGTGCCTGGACCAGGGGGTTGAACACTGAAGCTTTCTTT.

This clonotype was found a few times. The chain links TRBV29-1 to TRBJ2-2; no clear D gene. Germline CDR1 is SQVTM and CDR2 is ANQGSEA. V was shortened by 3 bases and J by 0 bases, with 5 bases between the two germline ends. The CDR3 runs 13 residues. The CDR3: CSVDRTNTGELFF. DNA for the CDR3: TGCAGCGTTGATCGGACGAACACCGGGGAGCTGTTTTTT.

Many counts were recorded for this clonotype. The J gene is TRBJ1-1, the V gene TRBV11-2; D remains unclear. Germline CDR1 reads SGHAT; CDR2 reads FQNNGV. The CDR3 is 16 residues long. The V and J ends lost 1 base and 1 base respectively, with 13 bases between them. The CDR3 sequence: CASSLVLEGENTEAFF. The CDR3 coding sequence is TGTGCCAGCAGCTTAGTTTTAGAGGGTGAGAACACTGAAGCTTTCTTT.

This clonotype was recorded at least ten times. The chain links TRBV2 to TRBJ2-5; D unresolved. This CDR3 has 14 amino acids. CDR1 and CDR2 (germline): SNHLY, FYNNEI. V gave up 4 bases and J gave up 5 bases, with 14 bases separating them. The CDR3 sequence is CASSGSAARETQYF. The CDR3, as DNA: TGTGCCAGCAGTGGATCGGCGGCAAGGGAGACCCAGTACTTC.

This clonotype came up many times. The genes are TRBV20-1 and TRBJ2-1, with D unclear. The CDR3 loop spans 15 amino acids. From germline, CDR1 is DFQATT and CDR2 SNEGSKA (reference sequence). V lost 3 bases to trimming and J lost 1 base, with 13 bases between them. CDR3 in amino acids: CSARWAVPSYNEQFF. CDR3 in DNA: TGCAGTGCTAGGTGGGCGGTACCGTCCTACAATGAGCAGTTCTTC.

This sequence joins TRBV18 and TRBJ1-5; the D gene is possibly TRBD1 (6 bases). This CDR3 contains 14 residues. V was cut by 2 bases and J by 5 bases, with 10 bases left in between. The V gene's germline CDR1 is KGHSH and CDR2 LQKENI. The CDR3 reads CASSPTGLDQPQHF. The CDR3 DNA reads TGTGCCAGCTCACCAACAGGGTTGGATCAGCCCCAGCATTTT. The whole variable domain, filled in from reference TRBV18 and TRBJ1-5, reads NAGVMQNPRHLVRRRGQEARLRCSPMKGHSHVYWYRQLPEEGLKFMVYLQKENIIDESGMPKERFSAEFPKEGPSILRIQQVVRGDSAAYFCASSPTGLDQPQHFGDGTRLSIL.

This clonotype was recorded a few times. Sequence at one end of the junction differs from germline and may be a read error. The chain links TRBV6-1 to TRBJ2-7; 9 positions match TRBD2. The CDR3 runs to 16 residues. Germline CDR1 and CDR2: MNHNS and SASEGT. CDR3 in amino acids: CASIPTASSGTVPRNF. The CDR3 coding sequence is TGTGCCAGCATACCCACGGCTTCTAGCGGGACGGTCCCCCGCAACTTC.

This clonotype appeared many times. The chain joins TRBV13 to TRBJ2-7; no firm D call. The germline gives CDR1 PRHDT, CDR2 FYEKMQ (reference sequence). CDR3 length: 12 residues. V lost 5 bases, J lost 4 bases, and 9 bases lay in between. In DNA form, the CDR3 reads TGTGCCAGCAGCAATCAAGTTTACGAGCAGTACTTC. Translating gives CASSNQVYEQYF.

This sequence joins TRBV6-1 and TRBJ1-1; 10 bases are a match to TRBD1. Germline CDR1 reads MNHNS; CDR2 reads SASEGT. V shed 6 bases and J 1 base; nucleotides not matched to a gene: 5. The CDR3 covers 15 residues. The CDR3 protein is CASRRQGAENTEAFF. CDR3 DNA: TGTGCCAGCAGGAGACAGGGGGCTGAGAACACTGAAGCTTTCTTT.

This clonotype was picked up many times. J is TRBJ2-7 and V is TRBV28; D call uncertain. V dropped 5 bases and J dropped 2 bases, with 19 bases sitting between them. The CDR3 runs 16 residues. CDR1 MDHEN and CDR2 SYDVKM come from the germline V gene. The CDR3 sequence is CASSPRYSAYTYEQYF. CDR3 sequence (DNA): TGTGCCAGCAGTCCCCGGTATTCAGCCTATACCTACGAGCAGTACTTC.

This clonotype has at least ten counts. This sequence joins TRBV27 and TRBJ2-5; D not certain. The germline V gene has CDR1 MNHEY and CDR2 SMNVEV (reference sequence). The V gene lost 2 bases and the J gene lost 4 bases, with 11 bases spanning the gap. The length of the CDR3 is 14 residues. The CDR3 loop reads CASSLRVNGETQYF. The CDR3 DNA is TGTGCCAGCAGTTTAAGGGTGAATGGAGAGACCCAGTACTTC.

This clonotype was seen a few times. The chain has TRBV2 and TRBJ2-1, with TRBD2 matching 7 bases. Per germline, CDR1 SNHLY and CDR2 FYNNEI. This CDR3 is built from 15 residues. Germline trimming cut 6 bases from V and 0 bases from J; bases unmatched to any gene: 5. The CDR3 sequence is CASSRTSPSYNEQFF. As DNA, the CDR3 is TGTGCCAGCAGCAGGACTAGTCCCTCCTACAATGAGCAGTTCTTC.

This clonotype came up a few times. CDR3 amino acids: CASSPRGDGNTIYF. The CDR3 nucleotides read TGTGCCAGCAGTCCCAGGGGAGATGGAAACACCATATATTTT. The chain joins TRBV7-9 to TRBJ1-3; perhaps TRBD1 as D (6 bases). Germline V gene lookup returns CDR1 SEHNR and CDR2 FQNEAQ (reference sequence). Between the trimmed V and J ends, which lost 6 bases and 3 bases, there was a span of 12 bases. The CDR3 has 14 amino acids.

There are many counts of this clonotype. The chain uses TRBV2 and TRBJ1-2; D ambiguous. The V gene's germline CDR1 is SNHLY and CDR2 FYNNEI. V gave up 3 bases and J gave up 4 bases, with 6 bases separating them. The CDR3 length is 12 residues. The CDR3 sequence: CASSDDIYGYTF. The CDR3 nucleotides are TGTGCCAGCAGTGACGACATCTATGGCTACACCTTC.

A single count supports this clonotype. The chain uses TRBV7-9 and TRBJ1-6, with D possibly matching TRBD1 (6 bases). Trimming pared 5 bases from V and 0 bases from J, leaving 20 bases between. Germline V gives CDR1 SEHNR, CDR2 FQNEAQ (reference sequence). The CDR3 runs to 19 residues. The CDR3 DNA reads as TGTGCCAGCAGCCCCGAGGGTAGACAGGCGAGCTCCTATAATTCACCCCTCCACTTT. It codes for CASSPEGRQASSYNSPLHF.

V gene TRBV7-9 combines with J gene TRBJ2-3, with 13 bases matching TRBD2. Germline CDR1 is SEHNR and CDR2 is FQNEAQ (reference sequence). This CDR3 comprises 20 residues. The ends lost 5 bases at V and 4 bases at J; junction bases unmatched: 18. The CDR3 DNA sequence: TGTGCCAGCAGCCGTACCCTCGGGACTAGCGGGATATGGGGCGCAGATACGCAGTATTTT. Amino acids: CASSRTLGTSGIWGADTQYF.

Details on this clonotype: The junction does not match germline at one end; this may be a read error. V gene TRBV10-3 combines with J gene TRBJ2-7; D is unresolved. Germline V CDR1 and CDR2: ENHRY, SYGVKD. This CDR3 has 16 residues. The CDR3 protein is CASSYSVDLVSYEQYF. The CDR3 DNA reads TGTGCCAGCAGTTACTCGGTGGATTTGGTCTCCTACGAGCAGTACTTC.

This clonotype has a handful of counts. V and J are TRBV5-1 and TRBJ2-7; 7 nucleotides line up with TRBD1. The trim removed 2 bases at V and 3 bases at J, leaving 8 bases unmatched. Germline assignment: CDR1 SGHRS and CDR2 YFSETQ. The CDR3 sequence is 15 residues long. As DNA, the CDR3 is TGCGCCAGCAGCTTCCGGGACAGTGAATACTACGAGCAGTACTTC. It is translated as CASSFRDSEYYEQYF.

This clonotype was seen many times. The V and J genes are TRBV28 and TRBJ1-3, with 7 bases fitting TRBD1. Germline V CDR1 and CDR2: MDHEN, SYDVKM. The CDR3 extends over 15 amino acids. Trimming at V came to 6 bases and at J to 3 bases, leaving 8 bases not matched to a gene. In DNA form, the CDR3 reads TGTGCCAGCAGCCCGAGGGGGCGCGTTGGAAACACCATATATTTT. The encoded protein is CASSPRGRVGNTIYF.

This clonotype came up many times. The V call is TRBV28, the J call TRBJ1-6; no definite D call. The V and J ends lost 7 bases and 5 bases respectively, with 18 bases between them. CDR3 length: 16 residues. Germline lookup yields CDR1 MDHEN and CDR2 SYDVKM. Here the CDR3 reads CASTYVVALNNSPLHF. In DNA, the CDR3 is TGTGCCAGCACTTATGTCGTGGCGCTGAATAATTCACCCCTCCACTTT.

In its sample, this clonotype was seen a few times. The chain carries TRBV3-1 and TRBJ2-7; D possibly corresponds to TRBD2 (6 bases). The CDR3 length is 14 residues. Between the trimmed V and J ends, which lost 3 bases and 5 bases, there was a span of 14 bases. CDR1 and CDR2 (germline): LGHDT, YNNKEL (reference sequence). The CDR3 is CASSQTAGIHEQYF. In DNA, the CDR3 is TGTGCCAGCAGCCAGACGGCGGGAATCCACGAGCAGTACTTC.

The chain uses TRBV30 and TRBJ2-5; 8 bases match TRBD2. The J call could be wrong; TRBJ2-1 is a better fit for the DNA end. In germline, CDR1 is GTSNPN, CDR2 SVGIG (reference sequence). This CDR3 spans 12 amino acids. CDR3 nucleotide sequence: TGTGCCTGGAGCGGGACTAGCAATGAGCAGTTCTTC. Translated, it gives CAWSGTSNEQFF.

This clonotype was seen only a few times. V and J are TRBV20-1 and TRBJ2-2; 11 bases line up with TRBD2. Per germline, CDR1 DFQATT and CDR2 SNEGSKA (reference sequence). This CDR3 is 16 amino acids long. Trimming removed 2 bases from V and 1 base from J; junction bases left unmatched: 3. DNA for the CDR3: TGCAGTGCTAGAAATCTAGCGGGAGGGAACACCGGGGAGCTGTTTTTT. It is translated as CSARNLAGGNTGELFF.

The V call is TRBV10-3, the J call TRBJ1-1; the D is unclear. Trimming removed 6 bases from V and 1 base from J, with 9 bases in between. This CDR3 region has 13 residues. The germline CDR1 and CDR2 sequences are ENHRY and SYGVKD. Here the CDR3 DNA reads TGTGCCATCAGCTCTTTGGAGAACACTGAAGCTTTCTTT. The encoded protein is CAISSLENTEAFF.

There are many counts of this clonotype. This sequence joins TRBV2 and TRBJ1-2, with no clear D. The CDR3 is made up of 13 amino acids. Germline CDR1 and CDR2: SNHLY and FYNNEI. The V end was cut by 8 bases, the J end by 2 bases, with 12 bases between. Here the CDR3 DNA reads TGTGCCAGCGTGGAGGGAGGGAACTATGGCTACACCTTC. As protein: CASVEGGNYGYTF.

This clonotype was seen at least ten times. This rearrangement joins TRBV7-2 to TRBJ2-7; D is perhaps TRBD1 (5 bases). From germline, CDR1 is SGHTA and CDR2 FQGNSA. The V and J ends lost 0 bases and 5 bases respectively, with 11 bases between them. The CDR3 has 14 amino acids. This chain's CDR3 is CASSLAGALNEQYF. DNA of the CDR3: TGTGCCAGCAGCTTAGCAGGGGCTCTGAACGAGCAGTACTTC.